This T cell receptor (beta chain) came from a study of cytomegalovirus exposure and HLA in healthy donors. Findings of the study overall: In a later analysis, DRB1 alleles had the most associated TCRs; HLA-C alleles the fewest.

Of note for this clone: Its cognate antigen is unknown.

PCR used 60 Vbeta primers and 13 Jbeta primers. TCRdb's table, derived via immunoSEQ multiplex PCR, lists solely in-frame clones and lacks some. The repertoire holds 310,000 or so clones, with about 87% as singletons. This CDR3 has 13 residues. Looked up from germline, CDR1 is SGHVS and CDR2 is FNYEAQ. Trimming stripped 5 bases from V and 2 bases from J, with 8 bases between. J is TRBJ2-3 and V is TRBV7-6; D is uncertain. The sequence was obtained from a woman aged 18 to 35 in good health and CMV-seronegative. The material sequenced was PBMCs. The CDR3 region is CASSAMNTDTQYF. The CDR3 DNA follows: TGTGCCAGCAGCGCGATGAACACAGATACGCAGTATTTT. The whole variable domain, filled in from reference TRBV7-6 and TRBJ2-3, reads GAGVSQSPRYKVTKRGQDVALRCDPISGHVSLYWYRQALGQGPEFLTYFNYEAQQDKSGLPNDRFSAERPEGSISTLTIQRTEQRDSAMYRCASSAMNTDTQYFGPGTRLTVL.